One and the same sample provided the 28 T cell receptor beta chains below, sequenced in a study of T cells in Graves' hyperthyroidism and ophthalmopathy (dated by TCRdb to the late 2010s). The library was built by means of multiplex PCR. Sequenced on an Illumina HiSeq 2000. TCR beta CDR3 regions were amplified from RNA transcripts. The first round of RT-PCR for the TCR CDR3 was performed with the HTBI primer set and the Qiagen OneStep RT-PCR kit. The raw public data were reprocessed by TCRdb itself: fastp quality trimming at Q25, MiXCR clonotype calling, in-frame beta chains only. Identical CDR3 protein sequences are pooled into one entry, listed with their most common genes and DNA. This sample holds about 410,000 distinct CDR3 sequences; roughly 14% were observed only once. The top ten clonotypes cover approximately 13% of the sample. Source material: blood. The receptors originated from a man aged 18 to 30 with Graves' ophthalmopathy.

This clonotype was detected only a few times. This CDR3 reads CASSSVDTSTDTQYF. CDR3 in DNA: TGTGCCAGTAGTAGCGTGGATACTAGCACAGATACGCAGTATTTT. This chain joins TRBV19 and TRBJ2-3, with D uncertain. With 4 bases removed from V and 0 bases from J, the gap between germline ends came to 11 bases. CDR1 is LNHDA, CDR2 SQIVND, per germline (reference sequence). This CDR3 has 15 residues.

The chain combines TRBV19 with TRBJ1-1; TRBD1 aligns across 7 bases. The length of the CDR3 is 15 residues. The junction had 6 bases not matched to a gene; V was cut back by 5 bases and J by 0 bases. Germline V lookup: CDR1 LNHDA, CDR2 SQIVND (reference sequence). CDR3 region: CASSLNDRVNTEAFF. As DNA, the CDR3 is TGTGCCAGTAGTCTCAACGACAGGGTGAACACTGAAGCTTTCTTT. The entire variable domain, with the rest obtained from reference TRBV19 and TRBJ1-1, is as follows: DGGITQSPKYLFRKEGQNVTLSCEQNLNHDAMYWYRQDPGQGLRLIYYSQIVNDFQKGDIAEGYSVSREKKESFPLTVTSAQKNPTAFYLCASSLNDRVNTEAFFGQGTRLTVV.

In its sample, this clonotype was seen a few times. A much larger clone lies a single base off, so this may be a read error. The gene calls are TRBV5-8 and TRBJ2-7; D is perhaps TRBD1 (5 bases). Germline loops: CDR1 SGHTS, CDR2 YDEGEE. This CDR3 comprises 14 residues. DNA for the CDR3: TGTGCCAGCAGCTTGATGGGGCCCTCCTACGTGCAGTACTTC. It is translated as CASSLMGPSYVQYF. Complete variable domain (other parts from reference TRBV5-8 and TRBJ2-7): EAGVTQSPTHLIKTRGQQATLRCSPISGHTSVYWYQQALGLGLQFLLWYDEGEERNRGNFPPRFSGRQFPNYSSELNVNALELEDSALYLCASSLMGPSYVQYFGPGTRLTVT.

Only one count was recorded for this clonotype. A much larger clone lies one base from this, so it may be a read error. The chain uses TRBV10-3 and TRBJ2-7; TRBD2 agrees at 9 bases. The J segment lost 5 bases and the V segment lost 0 bases, leaving 14 bases of the junction unmatched. Looked up from germline, CDR1 is ENHRY and CDR2 is SYGVKD. This CDR3 contains 18 residues. The CDR3 nucleotides are TGTGCCATCAGTGAGTCGTTGGCTAGCGGGGTCCCTGCCCACGAGCAGTACTTC. Amino acid sequence: CAISESLASGVPAHEQYF.

The table lists this clonotype with many counts. V usage is TRBV10-2 and J usage is TRBJ2-5; 10 positions agree with TRBD2. Germline V lookup: CDR1 WSHSY, CDR2 SAAADI. Trimming removed 6 bases from V and 5 bases from J; junction bases left unmatched: 3. The CDR3 consists of 13 residues. CDR3 nucleotides: TGCGCCAGCAGAGCGGGAGGGTTCGAGACCCAGTACTTC. It translates to CASRAGGFETQYF.

In its sample, this clonotype was seen many times. This sequence joins TRBV27 and TRBJ2-1; D is uncertain. Trimming removed 4 bases from V and 7 bases from J, with 14 bases in between. CDR3 length: 14 amino acids. CDR1 and CDR2 from the germline V gene are MNHEY and SMNVEV (reference sequence). DNA for the CDR3: TGTGCCAGCAGTTCCCGGGTACTCCTAAATGAGCAGTTCTTC. This gives the protein CASSSRVLLNEQFF.

This clonotype showed up just a few times. CDR3 bases: TGTGCCAGCAGCCGCGGAATTGAGCAGTACTTC. This gives the protein CASSRGIEQYF. This chain connects TRBV7-9 to TRBJ2-7; no firm D call. From germline, CDR1 is SEHNR and CDR2 FQNEAQ (reference sequence). Trimming left V 5 bases short and J 7 bases short, with 9 bases between. The length of the CDR3 is 11 residues.

There are many counts of this clonotype. The rearrangement joins TRBV3-1 to TRBJ1-3; D ambiguous. Germline CDR1 is LGHDT and CDR2 is YNNKEL (reference sequence). The CDR3 loop spans 15 amino acids. V was trimmed by 4 bases and J by 8 bases, leaving 18 bases between them. The CDR3 reads CASSLQQFIPYTIYF. CDR3 DNA: TGTGCCAGCAGCCTCCAACAATTCATCCCATACACCATATATTTT.

This clonotype was detected ten times or more. This chain uses TRBV11-3 with TRBJ2-1, with 7 bases fitting TRBD2. Per the germline V gene, CDR1 is SGHNT and CDR2 is YENEEA. After removal of 4 bases from V and 9 bases from J, the junction contained 6 bases not matched to a gene. The length of the CDR3 is 13 residues. The CDR3 protein is CASSWTSPGEQFF. Here the CDR3 DNA reads TGTGCCAGCAGCTGGACTAGTCCTGGTGAGCAGTTCTTC.

The sample holds many counts of this clonotype. The genes are TRBV11-2 and TRBJ2-1; perhaps TRBD1 as D (6 bases). Germline V gene data show CDR1 as SGHAT and CDR2 as FQNNGV. V was clipped by 6 bases and J by 2 bases, with 8 bases between them. CDR3 length equals 13 residues. The chain's CDR3 is CASRTGTYNEQFF. For the CDR3, the DNA is TGTGCCAGCAGAACAGGGACCTACAATGAGCAGTTCTTC. The variable domain in full, completed from reference TRBV11-2 and TRBJ2-1, reads EAGVAQSPRYKIIEKRQSVAFWCNPISGHATLYWYQQILGQGPKLLIQFQNNGVVDDSQLPKDRFSAERLKGVDSTLKIQPAKLEDSAVYLCASRTGTYNEQFFGPGTRLTVL.

The chain combines TRBV19 with TRBJ2-7, with TRBD1 matching 10 bases. V was pared by 0 bases and J by 3 bases, with 8 bases of the junction left unmatched. CDR1 and CDR2 from the germline V gene are LNHDA and SQIVND (reference sequence). This CDR3 comprises 17 residues. CDR3 nucleotides: TGTGCCAGTAGTATAGAGTGGGGACAGGGGATCCTCTACGAGCAGTACTTC. Translated: CASSIEWGQGILYEQYF.

This rearrangement joins TRBV20-1 to TRBJ2-5, with no clear D. The CDR3 loop spans 10 amino acids. Germline values: CDR1 DFQATT, CDR2 SNEGSKA (reference sequence). V was cut by 2 bases and J by 9 bases, with 7 bases left in between. CDR3 region: CSARQIAQYF. The CDR3 nucleotides are TGCAGTGCTAGACAGATTGCCCAGTACTTC.

This chain joins TRBV5-1 and TRBJ2-2, with D uncertain. Per germline, CDR1 SGHRS and CDR2 YFSETQ. Trimming stripped 0 bases from V and 5 bases from J, with 11 bases between. There are 15 residues in the CDR3. The CDR3 DNA is TGCGCCAGCAGCTTGGACGTCAGATGGACCGGGGAGCTGTTTTTT. Its protein is CASSLDVRWTGELFF. The whole variable domain, filled in from reference TRBV5-1 and TRBJ2-2, reads KAGVTQTPRYLIKTRGQQVTLSCSPISGHRSVSWYQQTPGQGLQFLFEYFSETQRNKGNFPGRFSGRQFSNSRSEMNVSTLELGDSALYLCASSLDVRWTGELFFGEGSRLTVL.

This clonotype was detected ten times or more. An end of the junction differs from the germline gene, which may be a read error. The chain's CDR3 is CTSSHGGSSYEQYF. In DNA form, the CDR3 reads TGTACCAGCAGTCACGGGGGGAGCTCCTACGAGCAGTACTTC. V is TRBV2 and J is TRBJ2-7; the match to TRBD2 covers 7 bases. The CDR3 runs to 14 residues. Germline V CDR1 and CDR2: SNHLY, FYNNEI.

This clonotype occurred a few times. This chain uses TRBV20-1 with TRBJ2-3; the D gene is possibly TRBD2 (5 bases). The germline V gene has CDR1 DFQATT and CDR2 SNEGSKA (reference sequence). The CDR3 has 16 residues. V was shortened by 3 bases and J by 3 bases, with 19 bases between the two germline ends. CDR3 sequence reads: CSASSIQRTITDTQYF. The CDR3 region has the DNA TGCAGTGCTAGTTCAATCCAGCGGACGATAACAGATACGCAGTATTTT.

This clonotype was seen repeatedly, ten times or more. This chain links TRBV6-2 or TRBV6-3 with TRBJ2-5; D may be TRBD1 or TRBD2 (5 bases each). V was cut by 6 bases and J by 5 bases, with 13 bases left in between. The CDR3 contains 13 residues. Per germline, CDR1 MNHEY and CDR2 SVGEGT. The CDR3 is CASSAGTWETQYF. The CDR3 region has the DNA TGTGCCAGCAGCGCCGGGACCTGGGAGACCCAGTACTTC.

This clonotype has a count of ten or more. The V gene is TRBV11-3, the J gene TRBJ2-7; D call uncertain. The CDR3 spans 14 residues. Germline lookup yields CDR1 SGHNT and CDR2 YENEEA. With 3 bases removed from V and 6 bases from J, the gap between germline ends came to 15 bases. Written as DNA, the CDR3 is TGTGCCAGCAGCTTTTTTGGGTCTCTCCGCGAGCAGTACTTC. It yields the protein CASSFFGSLREQYF.

The gene calls are TRBV4-2 and TRBJ2-7, with 7 bases fitting TRBD2. The J segment lost 6 bases and the V segment lost 1 base, leaving 21 bases of the junction unmatched. This CDR3 spans 19 amino acids. The V gene's germline CDR1 is LGHNA and CDR2 YNFKEQ. In DNA, the CDR3 is TGTGCCAGCAGCCAAGTTCTACGGGGGGTAGTACCGCCACGAGCCGAGCAGTACTTC. Amino acid sequence: CASSQVLRGVVPPRAEQYF.

In its sample, this clonotype was seen many times. The rearrangement links TRBV25-1 to TRBJ2-5, with D possibly TRBD1 on 5 matching bases. This CDR3 has 15 residues. Germline V gene lookup returns CDR1 MGHDK and CDR2 SYGVNS. V was pared by 4 bases and J by 2 bases, with 14 bases between. The CDR3: CASSVPRVGQETQYF. CDR3 coding DNA: TGTGCCAGCAGTGTCCCCAGGGTGGGTCAAGAGACCCAGTACTTC.

The genes are TRBV10-1 and TRBJ2-1; possible D gene TRBD2, 5 bases. Germline CDR1 WNHNN, CDR2 SYGVQD (reference sequence). There are 14 residues in the CDR3. With 2 bases removed from V and 8 bases from J, the gap between germline ends came to 13 bases. The CDR3 spells CASSEGRIEYEQFF. The CDR3 DNA sequence: TGCGCCAGCAGTGAGGGGAGAATCGAGTATGAGCAGTTCTTC.

This clonotype was counted many times. The chain recombines TRBV27 with TRBJ2-7, with D perhaps matching TRBD1 or TRBD2 (5 bases each). The CDR3 sequence is 15 residues long. Trimming took 4 bases from V and 6 from J, leaving 19 bases between them. Per germline, CDR1 MNHEY and CDR2 SMNVEV (reference sequence). The CDR3 sequence: CASSSGTPVLGEQYF. The DNA of the CDR3 is TGTGCCAGCAGTTCCGGGACGCCGGTTCTCGGCGAGCAGTACTTC.

Many counts were recorded for this clonotype. The gene calls are TRBV5-1 and TRBJ1-5; D possibly corresponds to TRBD1 (5 bases). This CDR3 contains 15 residues. V was shortened by 0 bases and J by 1 base, with 8 bases between the two germline ends. The V gene's germline CDR1 is SGHRS and CDR2 YFSETQ. CDR3 coding DNA: TGCGCCAGCAGCTTGGCAGCAGGGAGCAATCAGCCCCAGCATTTT. Amino acid sequence: CASSLAAGSNQPQHF.

This clonotype showed up many times. The gene calls are TRBV5-1 and TRBJ1-2; no definite D call. The CDR3 has 13 amino acids. Germline V gene sequence: CDR1 SGHRS, CDR2 YFSETQ. V was clipped by 3 bases and J by 2 bases, with 8 bases between them. The CDR3 loop reads CASSYGWNYGYTF. The CDR3, as DNA: TGCGCCAGCAGCTACGGTTGGAACTATGGCTACACCTTC.

Ten or more counts support this clonotype. This chain links TRBV27 with TRBJ2-1; 9 bases are shared with TRBD2. The CDR3 is 16 residues long. The junction had 6 bases not matched to a gene; V was cut back by 0 bases and J by 6 bases. The germline gives CDR1 MNHEY, CDR2 SMNVEV (reference sequence). The DNA of the CDR3 is TGTGCCAGCAGTTTATCAGGCCTAGCGGGACTCAATGAGCAGTTCTTC. Encoded protein: CASSLSGLAGLNEQFF.

This clonotype showed up many times. The chain uses TRBV6-1 and TRBJ1-1; TRBD1 matches at 7 bases. Germline CDR1 MNHNS, CDR2 SASEGT. The CDR3 is made up of 15 amino acids. J lost 0 bases, V lost 5 bases, and 6 bases had no gene match. The CDR3 DNA follows: TGTGCCAGCAGTAAGGGACAGTTCATGAACACTGAAGCTTTCTTT. This encodes CASSKGQFMNTEAFF.

This clonotype has at least ten counts. The rearrangement uses TRBV30 and TRBJ2-1, with TRBD2 matching 9 bases. The V gene's germline CDR1 is GTSNPN and CDR2 SVGIG (reference sequence). Trimming cost V 4 bases and J 8 bases; bases outside gene matches: 9. The CDR3 loop spans 14 amino acids. The CDR3 is CAWTPRGGAHEQFF. In DNA form, the CDR3 reads TGTGCCTGGACCCCACGCGGGGGGGCCCATGAGCAGTTCTTC. Full variable domain (outside the CDR3, taken from reference TRBV30 and TRBJ2-1): SQTIHQWPATLVQPVGSPLSLECTVEGTSNPNLYWYRQAAGRGLQLLFYSVGIGQISSEVPQNLSASRPQDRQFILSSKKLLLSDSGFYLCAWTPRGGAHEQFFGPGTRLTVL.

This clonotype was recorded many times. The genes are TRBV20-1 and TRBJ2-3; 9 positions agree with TRBD1. Unmatched junction bases numbered 4, after V lost 5 bases and J lost 1 base. Germline CDR1 and CDR2: DFQATT and SNEGSKA (reference sequence). The CDR3 runs 14 residues. The CDR3, as DNA: TGCAGTGCTGCGAACAGGGGGCGCACAGATACGCAGTATTTT. Amino acid sequence: CSAANRGRTDTQYF.

The table lists this clonotype with a few counts. V and J are TRBV7-2 and TRBJ2-2, with no clear D. This CDR3 has 15 amino acids. V lost 5 bases, J lost 0 bases, and 10 bases lay in between. CDR1 and CDR2 from the germline V gene are SGHTA and FQGNSA. CDR3 nucleotide sequence: TGTGCCAGCAGCCCCACGTCTTCGAACACCGGGGAGCTGTTTTTT. Its protein product is CASSPTSSNTGELFF.